This is a list of T cell receptor beta chains from one sample in a study of CD8 T cells in ankylosing spondylitis. TCRdb processed the 5' RACE reads anew with MiXCR; each CDR3 protein has one entry. The sample lists a few hundred thousand distinct CDR3 sequences; about 19% were seen once. The sequencing input was blood, either unsorted or a sorted T cell fraction (not recorded which). The receptors originated from a male donor with ankylosing spondylitis or in good health (not recorded which). Both conserved end residues are part of each CDR3. Fields, in order: V gene, CDR3 protein.

v_gene: TRBV5-1; CDR3aa: CASSLLQGGAEAFF
v_gene: TRBV12-3/TRBV12-4; CDR3aa: CASSLGIEIIHTGPQYF
v_gene: TRBV27; CDR3aa: CASSFRDRYSPLHF
v_gene: TRBV27; CDR3aa: CASRLSGQTLHF
v_gene: TRBV25-1; CDR3aa: CASTLTDTQYF
v_gene: TRBV20-1; CDR3aa: CSARETGASNQPQHF
v_gene: TRBV29-1; CDR3aa: CSGRQGHIQYF
v_gene: TRBV5-6; CDR3aa: CASSSGTRAIETQYF
v_gene: TRBV28; CDR3aa: CASSLRGFRDTQYF
v_gene: TRBV20-1; CDR3aa: CSAAGLAGGLVDTQYF
v_gene: TRBV20-1; CDR3aa: CSARDGTSGGHEQFF
v_gene: TRBV3-1; CDR3aa: CASSHEGSNQPQHF
v_gene: TRBV3-1; CDR3aa: CASSPSQGAQGYTF
v_gene: TRBV2; CDR3aa: CASSESGAYGYTF
v_gene: TRBV7-6; CDR3aa: CASSLEFTETQYF
v_gene: TRBV27; CDR3aa: CASSFSGVRGTGELFF
v_gene: TRBV12-3/TRBV12-4; CDR3aa: CASSLEPQVPGAFF
v_gene: TRBV20-1; CDR3aa: CSAIGSASTDTQYF
v_gene: TRBV29-1; CDR3aa: CSVDRGETEAFF
v_gene: TRBV19; CDR3aa: CASSTSSGIETQYF
v_gene: TRBV6-2/TRBV6-3; CDR3aa: CASSRTSGRATNEQFF
v_gene: TRBV12-3/TRBV12-4; CDR3aa: CASSLSGGATGELFF
v_gene: TRBV6-1; CDR3aa: CASSTDRRGTGELFF
v_gene: TRBV11-3; CDR3aa: CASSQAGTGENIQYF
v_gene: TRBV5-6; CDR3aa: CASKLDGAYHYGYTF